What follows describes a single TCR beta chain. The target antigen is unknown. A multiplex PCR was run with 60 Vbeta primers and 13 Jbeta primers. Method: immunoSEQ multiplex PCR; TCRdb's copy keeps in-frame clones and lacks some. The specimen's table records over 20,000 clones. The record originates from a study of cytomegalovirus exposure and HLA in healthy donors. As for the study in general: In a previous analysis, 100 million to 140 million unique TCR beta sequences were found from some 180 million T cells. The study, taken as a whole, reports: The study dropped some indistinguishable V segments, TRBV6-2 and TRBV6-3 among them.

Per the germline V gene, CDR1 is MNHEY and CDR2 is SMNVEV (reference sequence). With V trimmed by 3 bases and J by 3 bases, 3 bases remained unmatched. CDR3 size: 15 residues. The chain links TRBV27 to TRBJ1-2, with 11 bases matching TRBD1. The sequencing input was PBMCs. This receptor was identified in a man between 60 and 70 years old in good health and CMV-seropositive. The CDR3 here is CASSFRDRGYYGYTF. DNA of the CDR3: TGTGCCAGCAGTTTCCGGGACAGGGGGTACTATGGCTACACCTTC.